This T cell receptor beta chain is drawn from a study of shared clonotypes between healthy human individuals (TCRdb year 2020). With respect to the entire study: The cohort comprised a couple of women and three men aged 18 to 49 years. Each donor's leukapheresis produced roughly between roughly 0.85 and 10 billion PBMCs. For each donor, CD4 naive and CD4 memory were each run on three plates, CD8 naive on two plates, and CD8 memory on one plate. Blood TCR repertoires of roughly five healthy adults were deeply sequenced to estimate repertoire size and the extent of clonotype sharing between individuals. Different laboratories and diverse techniques were used to prepare libraries and sequence TCR repertoires, to increase sequencing depth and limit assay-specific biases.

Paper-wide results and their limitations: Rarefaction of sorted-subset datasets indicated incomplete sequencing despite the large sequencing depth. Pairwise subsampling led to the expectation that sequencing depth would affect the degree of clonotype sharing among donors. About 4.5% of naive CD4, approximately 3.7% of naive CD8, about 2.1% of memory CD4, and approximately 0.4% of memory CD8 clonotypes were shared across several donors. Because the study included only a small number of donors, the genetic and exposure-history diversity represented was limited. Higher generation probabilities were observed for clonotypes shared by all four sorted-subset donors than for non-shared clonotypes. Larger estimated clonotype richness was generally found for naive subsets than for memory subsets. Only blood was sampled, and tissue TCR repertoires likely differ from those in blood.

TCR CDR3 regions were amplified from genomic DNA by multiplex PCR using the deep immunoSEQ assay. Genomic DNA extracted from each cell subset was distributed evenly over all wells of several immunoSEQ 96-well plates, and each plate served as one replicate. For sorted subsets, each replicate PCR was loaded with about 0.2 ug genomic DNA, equivalent to 30,000 or so T cell genomes. Purified libraries were measured with a Qubit 3.0 fluorometer, size-checked on a Bioanalyzer 2100, and measured again with the KAPA Library Quantification kit. Every immunoSEQ 96-well plate was sequenced on a dedicated single-read 150-cycle Illumina NextSeq 550 flow cell. The paper's processing steps were these. Because the immunoSEQ output included only junctional sequences and no quality scores, the filtering could not be the same as the filtering used for full-length reads. To assign V/J genes and CDR3, sequences were annotated against IMGT germline references using PyIR, a Python wrapper for IgBLAST v1.9. Reads with weak V/J assignments (E-value above 1e-6), missing CDR3, stop codons, out-of-frame junctions, or ambiguous translated residues were removed. V3J clonotypes were defined as sequences sharing the same inferred V gene, J gene, and CDR3 amino acid sequence. To compute the percentage overlap between repertoires, the number of shared unique clonotypes was divided by the size of the smaller repertoire. RTK rarefaction, the Chao1 estimator, and Recon v2.1 estimates of unobserved clonotypes were used to assess repertoire richness. OLGA was used to compute generation probabilities for all TCRbeta clonotypes that the gDNA method yielded from four donors. TCRdb stores this immuneACCESS table with in-frame sequences only. Part of the clones is absent; in the studies checked, under half of the shortfall reflects unresolved V genes, and no reason is known for the rest. The DNA was the basis for D and trimming; V, J and clone size are from that table. The sample table lists 600,000 to 700,000 clones, less than 80% of them with a count of one. 1.5% to 2% of the sample comes from the top ten.

Details on this clone: No antigen is known for it. Qualities for individual bases were not recorded, and no much larger clone is one base off. The sample contains more than one DNA sequence encoding this CDR3.

The donors were healthy, HIV-negative adults with no recently reported acute infections or vaccinations. Only Caucasian adults living in Nashville, Tennessee, USA were represented among the donors. Magnetic negative selection was used to enrich CD4+ T cells, after which naive cells were positively selected on CD45RA and the negative fraction became the memory subset. Blood was collected by leukapheresis, and PBMCs were isolated by Ficoll-Histopaque density gradient centrifugation and then cryopreserved in liquid nitrogen vapor phase. Analytical flow cytometry was used to check the purity and quantity of every magnetically sorted T cell population. Each sorted fraction had its genomic DNA isolated and then quantified by UV absorbance on a Nanodrop 2000c. The sequencing sample was made of memory CD4+ T cells sorted from blood. Interpreted using the paper, the cell subset or site label stands for: CD45RA-negative fraction. This TCR derives from a woman in her thirties in good health.

The CDR3 protein: CASSIRGQNTEAFF. Read as DNA, the sequence is TGTGCCAGTAGTATCAGGGGACAGAACACTGAAGCTTTCTTT. The chain is made from TRBV19 and TRBJ1-1; the D gene is perhaps TRBD1, from 6 matching bases. V loses 3 bases, J loses 1 base, and the germline ends lie 9 bases apart. As encoded in the germline V gene (reference sequence), CDR1 is LNHDA while CDR2 is SQIVND. From cysteine to phenylalanine, the CDR3 is 14 amino acids long. Solely the CDR3 DNA is kept, with 42 bases framed from the first base.